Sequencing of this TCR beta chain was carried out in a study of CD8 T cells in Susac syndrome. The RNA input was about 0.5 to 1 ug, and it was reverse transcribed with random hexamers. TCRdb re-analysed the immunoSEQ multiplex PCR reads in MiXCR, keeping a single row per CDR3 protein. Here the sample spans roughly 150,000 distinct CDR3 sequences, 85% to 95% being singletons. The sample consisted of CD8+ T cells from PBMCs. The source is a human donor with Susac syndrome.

CDR3 in DNA: TGTGCCAGCAGTTTGGGGACTAGGCCAGATACGCAGTATTTT. It translates to CASSLGTRPDTQYF. V and J are TRBV27 and TRBJ2-3; TRBD2 agrees at 8 bases. The CDR3 runs to 14 residues. The J segment lost 4 bases and the V segment lost 3 bases, leaving 3 bases of the junction unmatched. Germline lookup yields CDR1 MNHEY and CDR2 SMNVEV (reference sequence).